The clone carrying this T cell receptor (beta chain) appeared a few times. Its antigen is still unknown. The sort gate was single viable CD3+CD4+CD8-CD45RO+ cells for memory CD4+ T cells. Serum IgG to CMV pp150, pp28, p38 and p52 defined serostatus. After thawing, CD4+ T cells were positively selected. The data are from a study of memory CD4+ T cells and cytomegalovirus serostatus. Some clones are missing from TCRdb's copy, which holds only in-frame ones; the method was immunoSEQ multiplex PCR. The table includes 45,000 to 65,000 clones, around 80% detected once. The V gene's germline CDR1 is MNHEY and CDR2 SVGAGI. The CDR3 spans 15 residues. V dropped 6 bases and J dropped 5 bases, with 17 bases sitting between them. Study-wide points: 67 of 164 known CMV-associated TCRbeta sequences appeared in CD4+ memory.

The TCR sequence derives from an adult in good health and CMV-seropositive. The chain combines TRBV6-5 with TRBJ1-5; a possible D gene is TRBD1 (5 bases). The sample taken for sequencing was memory CD4+ T cells from blood. The CDR3 is CASSRSYSGDQPQHF. DNA of the CDR3: TGTGCCAGCAGCCGGTCCTACTCGGGGGATCAGCCCCAGCATTTT.